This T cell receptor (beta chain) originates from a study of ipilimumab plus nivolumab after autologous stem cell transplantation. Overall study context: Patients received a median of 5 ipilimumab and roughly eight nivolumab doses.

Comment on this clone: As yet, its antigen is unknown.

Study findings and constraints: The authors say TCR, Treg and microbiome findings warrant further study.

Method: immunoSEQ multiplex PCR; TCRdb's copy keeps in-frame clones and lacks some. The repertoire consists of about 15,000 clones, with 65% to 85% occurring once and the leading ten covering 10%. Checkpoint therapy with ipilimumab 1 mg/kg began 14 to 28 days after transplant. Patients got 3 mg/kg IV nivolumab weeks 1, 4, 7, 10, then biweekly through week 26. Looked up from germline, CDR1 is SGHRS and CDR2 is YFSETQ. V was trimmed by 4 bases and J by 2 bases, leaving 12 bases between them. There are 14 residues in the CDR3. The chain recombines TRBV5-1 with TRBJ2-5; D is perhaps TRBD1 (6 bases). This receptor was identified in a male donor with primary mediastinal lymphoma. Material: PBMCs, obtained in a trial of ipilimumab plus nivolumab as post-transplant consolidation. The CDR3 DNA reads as TGCGCCAGCAGCCCCGACAGGAGTCAAGAGACCCAGTACTTC. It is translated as CASSPDRSQETQYF.